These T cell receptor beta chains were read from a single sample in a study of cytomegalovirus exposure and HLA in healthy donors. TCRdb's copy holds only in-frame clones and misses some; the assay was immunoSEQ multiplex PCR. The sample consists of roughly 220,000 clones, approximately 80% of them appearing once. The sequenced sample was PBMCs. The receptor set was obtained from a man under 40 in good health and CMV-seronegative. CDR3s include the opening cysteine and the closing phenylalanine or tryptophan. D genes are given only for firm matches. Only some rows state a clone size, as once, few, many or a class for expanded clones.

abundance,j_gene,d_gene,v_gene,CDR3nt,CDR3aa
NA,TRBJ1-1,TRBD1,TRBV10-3,TGTGCCATCAGGGGGGGGACAGGGAACACTGAAGCTTTCTTT,CAIRGGTGNTEAFF
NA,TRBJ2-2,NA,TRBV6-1,TGTGCCAGCCGGCGGGACGGGGAGCTGTTTTTT,CASRRDGELFF
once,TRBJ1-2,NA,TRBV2,TGTGCCAGCAGCGACGGGGGAATTAATGGCTACACCTTC,CASSDGGINGYTF
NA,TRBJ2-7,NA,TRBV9,TGTGCCAGCAGCCCTCGGGGAAGTAACTACGAGCAGTACTTC,CASSPRGSNYEQYF
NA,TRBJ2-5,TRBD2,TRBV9,TGTGCCAGCAGCGTTGGAATAGCGGGGGCGGGGGAGACCCAGTACTTC,CASSVGIAGAGETQYF
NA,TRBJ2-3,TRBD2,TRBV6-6,TGTGCCAGCACTGGACTAGCGGGGGGATCGCAGTATTTT,CASTGLAGGSQYF
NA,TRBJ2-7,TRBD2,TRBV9,TGTGCCAGCAGCCCCGGACTAGGACTCCAATTCCACGAGCAGTACTTC,CASSPGLGLQFHEQYF
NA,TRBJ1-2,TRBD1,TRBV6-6,TGTGCCAGCAGCGAACAGGGGGAGGTCTATGGCTACACCTTC,CASSEQGEVYGYTF
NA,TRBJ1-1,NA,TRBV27,TGTGCCAGCAGTTGGGCGGGGGTCTTGACTGAAGCTTTCTTT,CASSWAGVLTEAFF
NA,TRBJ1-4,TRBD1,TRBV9,TGTGCCAGCAGCGTAGGGGAAGGGGGCGGTGAAAAACTGTTTTTT,CASSVGEGGGEKLFF
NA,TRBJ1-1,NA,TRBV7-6,TGTGCCAGCAGCTTGGCGGGGGGGAACACTGAAGCTTTCTTT,CASSLAGGNTEAFF
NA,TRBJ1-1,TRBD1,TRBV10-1,TGCGCCAGCAGTGATGGACAGGACACTGAAGCTTTCTTT,CASSDGQDTEAFF
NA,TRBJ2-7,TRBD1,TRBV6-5,TGTGCCAGCAGCATGGACAGGGGCGACGAGCAGTACTTC,CASSMDRGDEQYF
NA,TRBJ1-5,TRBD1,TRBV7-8,TGTGCCAGCAGCCGATCGGACAGGGTCAATCAGCCCCAGCATTTT,CASSRSDRVNQPQHF
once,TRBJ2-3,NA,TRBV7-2,TGTGCCAGCAGCTTAAAATACCAGGATAATACGCAGTATTTT,CASSLKYQDNTQYF
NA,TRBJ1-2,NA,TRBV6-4,TGTGCCAGCAGTGACCGAGAGGGGGTTATAGCTAACTATGGCTACACCTTC,CASSDREGVIANYGYTF
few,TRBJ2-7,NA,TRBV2,TGTGCCAGCAGTCGACAGGCGAACGGCTATGAGCAGTACTTC,CASSRQANGYEQYF
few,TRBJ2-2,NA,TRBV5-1,TGCGCCAGCAGCTTGGGGGACACTTGGACCGGGGAGCTGTTTTTT,CASSLGDTWTGELFF
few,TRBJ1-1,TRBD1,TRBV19,TGTGCCACCAGAGGACAGGTCAAAATAAGGAACACTGAAGCTTTCTTT,CATRGQVKIRNTEAFF